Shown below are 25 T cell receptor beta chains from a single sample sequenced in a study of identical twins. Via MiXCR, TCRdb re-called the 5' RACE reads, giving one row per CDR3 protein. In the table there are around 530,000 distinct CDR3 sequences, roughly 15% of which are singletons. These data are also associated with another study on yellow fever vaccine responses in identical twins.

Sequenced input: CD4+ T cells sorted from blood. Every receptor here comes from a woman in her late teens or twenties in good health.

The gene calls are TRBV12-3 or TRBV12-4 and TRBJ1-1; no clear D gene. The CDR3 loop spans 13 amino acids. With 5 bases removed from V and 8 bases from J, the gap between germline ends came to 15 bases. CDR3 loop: CASSKRQGYEAFF. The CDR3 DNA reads TGTGCCAGCAGTAAGAGACAAGGTTACGAAGCTTTCTTT.

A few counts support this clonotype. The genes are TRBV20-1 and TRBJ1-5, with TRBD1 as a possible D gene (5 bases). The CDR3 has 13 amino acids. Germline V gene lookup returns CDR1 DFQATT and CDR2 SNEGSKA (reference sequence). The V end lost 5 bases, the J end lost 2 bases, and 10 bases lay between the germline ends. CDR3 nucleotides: TGCAGTGCTCTTACGACAGGCAATCAGCCCCAGCATTTT. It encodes CSALTTGNQPQHF.

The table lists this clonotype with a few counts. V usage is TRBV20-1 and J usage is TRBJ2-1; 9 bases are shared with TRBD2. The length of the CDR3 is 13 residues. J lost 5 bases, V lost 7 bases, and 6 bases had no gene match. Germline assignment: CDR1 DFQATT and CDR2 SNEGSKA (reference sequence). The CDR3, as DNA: TGCAGTGTCCTACGGACTAGCGACAATGAGCAGTTCTTC. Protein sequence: CSVLRTSDNEQFF.

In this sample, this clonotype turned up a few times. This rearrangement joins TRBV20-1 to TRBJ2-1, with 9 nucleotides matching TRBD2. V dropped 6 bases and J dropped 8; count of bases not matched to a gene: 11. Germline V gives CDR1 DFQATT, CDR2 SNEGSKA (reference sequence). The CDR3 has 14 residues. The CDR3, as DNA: TGCAGTGCCCCACGGGGCGGGGGGGCCGATGAGCAGTTCTTC. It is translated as CSAPRGGGADEQFF.

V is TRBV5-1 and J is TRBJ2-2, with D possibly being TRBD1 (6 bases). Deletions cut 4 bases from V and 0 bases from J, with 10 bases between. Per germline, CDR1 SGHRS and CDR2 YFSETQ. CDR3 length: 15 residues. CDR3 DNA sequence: TGCGCCAGCAGCCTACAGGGCCCGAACACCGGGGAGCTGTTTTTT. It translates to CASSLQGPNTGELFF. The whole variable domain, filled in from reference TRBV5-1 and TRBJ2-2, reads KAGVTQTPRYLIKTRGQQVTLSCSPISGHRSVSWYQQTPGQGLQFLFEYFSETQRNKGNFPGRFSGRQFSNSRSEMNVSTLELGDSALYLCASSLQGPNTGELFFGEGSRLTVL.

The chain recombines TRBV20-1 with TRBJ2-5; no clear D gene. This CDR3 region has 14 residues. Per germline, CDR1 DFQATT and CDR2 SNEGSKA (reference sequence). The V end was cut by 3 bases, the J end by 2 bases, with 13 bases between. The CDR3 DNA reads TGCAGTGCTAGCCCCACCATCGGGCAAGAGACCCAGTACTTC. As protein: CSASPTIGQETQYF.

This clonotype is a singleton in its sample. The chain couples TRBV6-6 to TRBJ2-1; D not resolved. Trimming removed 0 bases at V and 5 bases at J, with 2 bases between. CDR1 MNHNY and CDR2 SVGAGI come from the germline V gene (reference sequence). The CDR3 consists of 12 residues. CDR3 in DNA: TGTGCCAGCAGTTACTCGAACAATGAGCAGTTCTTC. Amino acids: CASSYSNNEQFF.

CDR3 coding DNA: TGTGCCAGCAGGAAGGCGGGGGGTCAAGAGACCCAGTACTTC. It is translated as CASRKAGGQETQYF. The gene calls are TRBV12-3 or TRBV12-4 and TRBJ2-5; TRBD2 matches 8 bases. This CDR3 comprises 14 residues. The V segment lost 6 bases and the J segment 2 bases; nucleotides outside the gene matches: 5.

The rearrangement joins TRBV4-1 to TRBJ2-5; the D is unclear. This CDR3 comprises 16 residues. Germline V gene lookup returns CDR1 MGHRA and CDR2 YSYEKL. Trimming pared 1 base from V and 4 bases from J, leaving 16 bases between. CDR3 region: CASSQAGTRRGETQYF. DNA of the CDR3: TGCGCCAGCAGCCAAGCAGGAACCCGGAGAGGAGAGACCCAGTACTTC.

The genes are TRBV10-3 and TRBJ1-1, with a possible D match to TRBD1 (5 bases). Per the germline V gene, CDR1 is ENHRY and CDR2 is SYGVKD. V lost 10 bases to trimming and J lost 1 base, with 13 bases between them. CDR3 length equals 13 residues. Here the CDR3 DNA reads TGTGCCACCCGAGGGACGGGGAACACTGAAGCTTTCTTT. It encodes CATRGTGNTEAFF.

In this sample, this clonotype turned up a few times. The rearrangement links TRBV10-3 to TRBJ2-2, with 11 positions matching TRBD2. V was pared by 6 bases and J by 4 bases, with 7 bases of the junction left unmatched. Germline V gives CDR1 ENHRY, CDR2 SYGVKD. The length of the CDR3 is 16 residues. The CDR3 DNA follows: TGTGCCATCAGGGAACTAGCGGGAGTAGTCACCGGGGAGCTGTTTTTT. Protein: CAIRELAGVVTGELFF.

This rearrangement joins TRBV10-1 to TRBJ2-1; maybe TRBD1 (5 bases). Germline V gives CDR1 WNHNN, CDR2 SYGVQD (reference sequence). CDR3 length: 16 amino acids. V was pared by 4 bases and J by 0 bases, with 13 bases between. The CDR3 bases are TGCGCCAGCAGTGCCCTCAGGGAAAGCTCCTACAATGAGCAGTTCTTC. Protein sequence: CASSALRESSYNEQFF.

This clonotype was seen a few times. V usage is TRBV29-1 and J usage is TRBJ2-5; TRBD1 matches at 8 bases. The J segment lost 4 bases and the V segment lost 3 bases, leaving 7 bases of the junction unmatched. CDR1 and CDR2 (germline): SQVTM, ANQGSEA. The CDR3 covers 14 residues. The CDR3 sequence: CSVDQGARGETQYF. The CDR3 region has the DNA TGCAGCGTTGATCAGGGGGCGCGGGGAGAGACCCAGTACTTC.

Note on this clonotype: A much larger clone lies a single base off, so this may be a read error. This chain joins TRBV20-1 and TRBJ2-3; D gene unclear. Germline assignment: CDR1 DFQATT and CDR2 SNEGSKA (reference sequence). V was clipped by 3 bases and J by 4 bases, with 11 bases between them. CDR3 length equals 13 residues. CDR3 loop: CSARAESADTQYF. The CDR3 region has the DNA TGCAGTGCTAGGGCTGAGAGCGCAGATACGCAGTATTTT.

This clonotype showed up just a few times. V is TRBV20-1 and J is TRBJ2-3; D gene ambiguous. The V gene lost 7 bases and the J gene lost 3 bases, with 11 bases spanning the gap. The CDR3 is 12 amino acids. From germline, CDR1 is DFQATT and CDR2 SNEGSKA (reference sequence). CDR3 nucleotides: TGCAGTGTACCAATTCGGACAGATACGCAGTATTTT. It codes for CSVPIRTDTQYF.

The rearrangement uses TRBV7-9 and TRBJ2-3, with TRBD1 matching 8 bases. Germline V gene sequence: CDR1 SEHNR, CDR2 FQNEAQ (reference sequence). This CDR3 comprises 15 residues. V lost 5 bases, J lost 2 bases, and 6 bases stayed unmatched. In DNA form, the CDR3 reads TGTGCCAGCAGCCCCTGGACAGGGCACACAGATACGCAGTATTTT. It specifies CASSPWTGHTDTQYF.

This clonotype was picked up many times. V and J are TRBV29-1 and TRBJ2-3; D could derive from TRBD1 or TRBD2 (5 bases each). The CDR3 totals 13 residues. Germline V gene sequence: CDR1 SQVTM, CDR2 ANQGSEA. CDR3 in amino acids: CSAGGGRADTQYF. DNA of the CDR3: TGCAGTGCTGGGGGTGGAAGGGCAGATACGCAGTATTTT.

DNA for the CDR3: TGCGCCAGCAGCCCACCTGTCTACAATGAGCAGTTCTTC. The encoded protein is CASSPPVYNEQFF. The V call is TRBV4-1, the J call TRBJ2-1; D is unresolved. Deletions cut 4 bases from V and 3 bases from J, with 7 bases between. The germline V gene encodes CDR1 MGHRA and CDR2 YSYEKL. This CDR3 spans 13 amino acids.

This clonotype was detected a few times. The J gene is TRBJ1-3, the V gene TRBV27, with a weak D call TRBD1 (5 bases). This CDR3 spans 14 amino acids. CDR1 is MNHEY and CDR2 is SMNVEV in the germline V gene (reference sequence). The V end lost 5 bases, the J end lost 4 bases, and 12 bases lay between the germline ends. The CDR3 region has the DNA TGTGCCAGCAGTCGCGGTCAGGGAGGAAACACCATATATTTT. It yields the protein CASSRGQGGNTIYF.

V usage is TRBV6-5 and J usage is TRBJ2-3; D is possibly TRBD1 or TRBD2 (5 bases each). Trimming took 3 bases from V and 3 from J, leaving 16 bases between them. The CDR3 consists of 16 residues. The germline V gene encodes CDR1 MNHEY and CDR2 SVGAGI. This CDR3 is CASSYGGGIGTDTQYF. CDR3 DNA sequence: TGTGCCAGCAGTTATGGTGGGGGAATCGGGACAGATACGCAGTATTTT.

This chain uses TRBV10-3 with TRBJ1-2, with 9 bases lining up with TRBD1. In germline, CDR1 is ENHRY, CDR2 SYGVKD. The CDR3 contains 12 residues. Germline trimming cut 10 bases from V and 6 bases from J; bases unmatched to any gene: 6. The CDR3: CATSGTGNGYTF. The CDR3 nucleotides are TGTGCCACCTCTGGGACAGGGAATGGCTACACCTTC.

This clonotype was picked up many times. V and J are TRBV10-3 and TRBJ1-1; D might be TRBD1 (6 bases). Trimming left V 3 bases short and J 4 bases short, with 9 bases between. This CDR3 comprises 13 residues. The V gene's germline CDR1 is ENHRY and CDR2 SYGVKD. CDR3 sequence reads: CAISEQGGTEAFF. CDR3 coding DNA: TGTGCCATCAGTGAACAGGGAGGCACTGAAGCTTTCTTT.

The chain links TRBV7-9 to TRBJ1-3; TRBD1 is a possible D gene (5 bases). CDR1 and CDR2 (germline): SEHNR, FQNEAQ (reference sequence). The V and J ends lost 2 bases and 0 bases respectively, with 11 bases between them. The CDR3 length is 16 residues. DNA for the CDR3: TGTGCCAGCAGCTTAACCGGGGCCAGCTCTGGAAACACCATATATTTT. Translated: CASSLTGASSGNTIYF.

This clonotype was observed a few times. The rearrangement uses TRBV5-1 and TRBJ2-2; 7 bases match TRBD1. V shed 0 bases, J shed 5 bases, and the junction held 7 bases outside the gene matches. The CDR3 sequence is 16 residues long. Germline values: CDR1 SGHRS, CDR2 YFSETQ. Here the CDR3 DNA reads TGCGCCAGCAGCTTGGGGGACAGTATTCTAACCGGGGAGCTGTTTTTT. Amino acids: CASSLGDSILTGELFF. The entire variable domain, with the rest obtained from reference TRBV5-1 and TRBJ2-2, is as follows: KAGVTQTPRYLIKTRGQQVTLSCSPISGHRSVSWYQQTPGQGLQFLFEYFSETQRNKGNFPGRFSGRQFSNSRSEMNVSTLELGDSALYLCASSLGDSILTGELFFGEGSRLTVL.

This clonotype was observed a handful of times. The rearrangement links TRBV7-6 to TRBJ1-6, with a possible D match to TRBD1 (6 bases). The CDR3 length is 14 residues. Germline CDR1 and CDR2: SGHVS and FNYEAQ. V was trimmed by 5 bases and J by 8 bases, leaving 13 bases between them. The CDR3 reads CASSPRGTDSPLHF. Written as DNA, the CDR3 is TGTGCCAGCAGCCCCAGGGGTACTGATTCACCCCTCCACTTT.